The 25 T cell receptor beta chains reported below all come from one sample, sequenced in a study of graft-versus-host responses after intestinal transplantation. Assay: immunoSEQ multiplex PCR; the TCRdb copy retains only in-frame clones and omits some. Of approximately 75,000 clones in the sample, 90% are singletons; the top ten hold about 4.2%. The antigens these receptors bind are not known. The material sequenced was unstimulated CD8+ T cells sorted from spleen or lymph node cells, taken before transplant. The source is a human donor who was the organ donor for an intestinal transplant.

This clone has only one observation. This chain uses TRBV7-9 with TRBJ1-1; D gene unclear. Germline CDR1 is SEHNR and CDR2 is FQNEAQ (reference sequence). This CDR3 comprises 13 residues. V was trimmed by 5 bases and J by 3 bases, leaving 10 bases between them. The CDR3 DNA is TGTGCCAGCAGCCTATCAAGTTACACTGAAGCTTTCTTT. It yields the protein CASSLSSYTEAFF.

The gene calls are TRBV7-6 and TRBJ2-5; weak D call: TRBD1 (6 bases). Trimming took off 5 bases at V and 0 bases at J, with 13 bases between the two ends. Germline CDR1 SGHVS, CDR2 FNYEAQ. The CDR3 has 15 amino acids. DNA for the CDR3: TGTGCCAGCAGCGCCCACAGGGCTTACCAAGAGACCCAGTACTTC. It codes for CASSAHRAYQETQYF.

The chain uses TRBV27 and TRBJ2-7; 7 bases are a match to TRBD2. Germline trimming cut 6 bases from V and 7 bases from J; bases unmatched to any gene: 9. The germline V gene encodes CDR1 MNHEY and CDR2 SMNVEV (reference sequence). The CDR3 is made up of 13 amino acids. The CDR3 bases are TGTGCCAGCAGACCCACCCTCGGGGGGGAGCAGTACGTC. This sequence encodes CASRPTLGGEQYV.

The chain couples TRBV28 to TRBJ1-1, with D possibly being TRBD1 (6 bases). Deletions cut 6 bases from V and 5 bases from J, with 16 bases between. The CDR3 consists of 14 residues. The V gene's germline CDR1 is MDHEN and CDR2 SYDVKM. CDR3 amino acids: CASRPPQGMTEAFF. The CDR3 bases are TGTGCCAGCAGACCACCCCAGGGGATGACTGAAGCTTTCTTT.

The V call is TRBV5-1, the J call TRBJ2-1; 10 nucleotides agree with TRBD2. V shed 0 bases and J 10 bases; nucleotides not matched to a gene: 7. The CDR3 totals 15 residues. Germline CDR1 and CDR2: SGHRS and YFSETQ. The CDR3 coding sequence is TGCGCCAGCAGCTTGGTTATAGCGGGGGGAGGGGAGCAGTTCTTC. This sequence encodes CASSLVIAGGGEQFF. The full variable domain, its missing parts supplied by reference TRBV5-1 and TRBJ2-1, is KAGVTQTPRYLIKTRGQQVTLSCSPISGHRSVSWYQQTPGQGLQFLFEYFSETQRNKGNFPGRFSGRQFSNSRSEMNVSTLELGDSALYLCASSLVIAGGGEQFFGPGTRLTVL.

This chain uses TRBV27 with TRBJ2-5; no clear D. The germline V gene encodes CDR1 MNHEY and CDR2 SMNVEV (reference sequence). The CDR3 is 13 amino acids. The V end lost 5 bases, the J end lost 5 bases, and 12 bases lay between the germline ends. The CDR3 loop is CASSPTSRETQYF. The CDR3 nucleotides are TGTGCCAGCAGTCCTACATCGAGGGAGACCCAGTACTTC.

The V call is TRBV20-1, the J call TRBJ2-7; D possibly corresponds to TRBD1 (6 bases). Germline lookup yields CDR1 DFQATT and CDR2 SNEGSKA (reference sequence). V lost 6 bases and J 4 bases, leaving 10 bases between the germline ends. CDR3 length: 11 amino acids. CDR3 coding DNA: TGCAGTGCGTCGACAGGTTACGAGCAGTACGTC. Translation: CSASTGYEQYV.

The V call is TRBV6-5, the J call TRBJ2-3, with 10 bases aligning to TRBD2. The junction had 4 bases not matched to a gene; V was cut back by 2 bases and J by 2 bases. The CDR3 totals 16 residues. Germline-derived CDR1 and CDR2 are MNHEY and SVGAGI. CDR3: CASSYETSGDTDTQYF. DNA for the CDR3: TGTGCCAGCAGTTACGAAACTAGCGGGGACACAGATACGCAGTATTTT.

This chain links TRBV28 with TRBJ2-7; D is possibly TRBD1 (6 bases). CDR3 length: 14 amino acids. Germline V CDR1 and CDR2: MDHEN, SYDVKM. V dropped 7 bases and J dropped 3 bases, with 16 bases sitting between them. CDR3 protein: CASTRRGVLYEQYV. DNA for the CDR3: TGTGCCAGCACCCGCAGGGGTGTTCTCTACGAGCAGTACGTC.

The J gene is TRBJ2-2, the V gene TRBV9, with TRBD1 matching over 10 bases. CDR1 is SGDLS and CDR2 is YYNGEE in the germline V gene. The CDR3 is made up of 17 amino acids. V shed 0 bases and J 0 bases; nucleotides not matched to a gene: 2. CDR3 residues: CASSVAGQGSNTGELFF. The CDR3 nucleotides are TGTGCCAGCAGCGTAGCGGGACAGGGGTCGAACACCGGGGAGCTGTTTTTT.

J is TRBJ1-2 and V is TRBV19; D uncertain. From germline, CDR1 is LNHDA and CDR2 SQIVND (reference sequence). The CDR3 spans 12 residues. V was shortened by 6 bases and J by 4 bases, with 9 bases between the two germline ends. Written as DNA, the CDR3 is TGTGCCAGTAGGGGCTGGGTCTATGGCTACACCTTC. Amino acid sequence: CASRGWVYGYTF.

The rearrangement links TRBV19 to TRBJ2-1; 11 nucleotides agree with TRBD2. Germline V gene sequence: CDR1 LNHDA, CDR2 SQIVND (reference sequence). Germline trimming cut 9 bases from V and 10 bases from J; bases unmatched to any gene: 11. The CDR3 covers 14 residues. For the CDR3, the DNA is TGTGCCAGCGCCGCCCTGACTAGCGGGGACGAGCAGTTCTTC. Residues: CASAALTSGDEQFF.

This CDR3 is CASSLYSSGRTARGYTF. The CDR3 nucleotides are TGTGCCAGCAGTTTATACTCCTCTGGTCGGACAGCGAGAGGCTACACCTTC. This chain joins TRBV28 and TRBJ1-2; possible D gene TRBD1, 6 bases. Trimming stripped 1 base from V and 8 bases from J, with 23 bases between. Germline CDR1 and CDR2: MDHEN and SYDVKM. The CDR3 spans 17 residues.

The chain is built from TRBV25-1 and TRBJ2-1; 7 bases line up with TRBD1. The germline CDR1 and CDR2 sequences are MGHDK and SYGVNS. This CDR3 spans 14 amino acids. V shed 6 bases and J 5 bases; nucleotides not matched to a gene: 7. The CDR3 spells CASSNRGINNEQFF. As DNA, the CDR3 is TGTGCCAGCAGCAACAGGGGTATAAACAATGAGCAGTTCTTC.

The chain employs TRBV28 and TRBJ1-2; D is possibly TRBD1 (6 bases). The CDR3 has 13 residues. Trimming cost V 2 bases and J 7 bases, with 11 bases left between them. Germline CDR1 MDHEN, CDR2 SYDVKM. The CDR3 bases are TGTGCCAGCAGTTTAGAGGGGGAATTTGGCTACACCTTC. Translated, it gives CASSLEGEFGYTF.

A single count supports this clone. The rearrangement joins TRBV13 to TRBJ2-5; weak D call: TRBD1 (6 bases). V shed 5 bases and J shed 5 bases, with 12 bases lying between them. The germline V gene encodes CDR1 PRHDT and CDR2 FYEKMQ (reference sequence). The length of the CDR3 is 13 residues. CDR3: CASSLTGLETQYF. The CDR3 bases are TGTGCCAGCAGCCTGACAGGCCTCGAGACCCAGTACTTC.

The chain carries TRBV5-1 and TRBJ1-5; D is undetermined. V lost 0 bases, J lost 6 bases, and 13 bases lay in between. This CDR3 contains 15 residues. CDR1 SGHRS and CDR2 YFSETQ come from the germline V gene. Here the CDR3 DNA reads TGCGCCAGCAGCTTGGACTGGGCCGTAGGTCAGCCCCAGCATTTT. Its translation: CASSLDWAVGQPQHF.

This clone has more than one count but fewer than ten. The chain uses TRBV18 and TRBJ2-1; 8 positions match TRBD1. The CDR3 extends over 16 amino acids. Germline loops: CDR1 KGHSH, CDR2 LQKENI. V lost 0 bases, J lost 4 bases, and 5 bases stayed unmatched. The DNA for the CDR3 is TGTGCCAGCTCACCACCTAACCGACAGGGGTACAATGAGCAGTTCTTC. Its translation is CASSPPNRQGYNEQFF.

The V and J genes are TRBV10-2 and TRBJ1-1; 7 bases align to TRBD1. CDR1 is WSHSY and CDR2 is SAAADI in the germline V gene. Trimming took 6 bases from V and 5 from J; bases not matched to a gene: 9. The CDR3 sequence is 14 residues long. CDR3 in amino acids: CASRPRTGLTEAFF. The CDR3 nucleotides are TGCGCCAGCAGACCGAGGACAGGTCTTACTGAAGCTTTCTTT.

This rearrangement joins TRBV10-2 to TRBJ1-5; D is uncertain. The CDR3 loop spans 13 amino acids. Trimming removed 5 bases from V and 7 bases from J, with 12 bases in between. The V gene's germline CDR1 is WSHSY and CDR2 SAAADI. The CDR3 is CASSIGWAQPQHF. CDR3 nucleotides: TGCGCCAGCAGTATAGGATGGGCGCAGCCCCAGCATTTT.

The V gene is TRBV4-2, the J gene TRBJ1-5, with D tentatively TRBD1 (6 bases). CDR1 is LGHNA and CDR2 is YNFKEQ in the germline V gene. The CDR3 has 16 residues. V gave up 3 bases and J gave up 2 bases, with 14 bases separating them. The DNA for the CDR3 is TGTGCCAGCAGCCATACAGGGAGTCATGGCAATCAGCCCCAGCATTTT. The encoded protein is CASSHTGSHGNQPQHF.

The CDR3 reads CASMGSGDQNTEAFF. In DNA, the CDR3 is TGTGCCAGCATGGGGTCAGGGGACCAGAACACTGAAGCTTTCTTT. V and J are TRBV2 and TRBJ1-1; D possibly corresponds to TRBD1 (6 bases). Germline V gives CDR1 SNHLY, CDR2 FYNNEI. This CDR3 has 15 amino acids. V dropped 7 bases and J dropped 1 base, with 16 bases sitting between them.

This clone is medium-sized by share. Other DNA sequences in this sample translate to the same CDR3. This chain connects TRBV4-3 to TRBJ1-1, with 9 bases identical to TRBD1. CDR3 size: 15 residues. Losses at the gene ends were 0 bases for V and 4 bases for J; bases not matched to a gene: 3. Germline lookup yields CDR1 LGHNA and CDR2 YSLEER. CDR3 protein: CASSQEAQGATEAFF. DNA of the CDR3: TGCGCCAGCAGCCAAGAAGCACAGGGGGCCACTGAAGCTTTCTTT.

The chain employs TRBV28 and TRBJ2-7; 10 bases match TRBD1. This CDR3 has 13 amino acids. CDR1 and CDR2 (germline): MDHEN, SYDVKM. V lost 3 bases, J lost 5 bases, and 1 base stayed unmatched. CDR3 sequence reads: CASSFGTGDEQYV. Here the CDR3 DNA reads TGTGCCAGCAGTTTTGGGACAGGGGACGAGCAGTACGTC.

CDR3 residues: CASSFGGGEQYV. DNA of the CDR3: TGCGCCAGCAGCTTCGGCGGGGGCGAGCAGTACGTC. This chain connects TRBV5-1 to TRBJ2-7; 7 positions match TRBD2. Germline V lookup: CDR1 SGHRS, CDR2 YFSETQ. The J segment lost 6 bases and the V segment lost 2 bases, leaving 2 bases of the junction unmatched. This CDR3 is built from 12 residues.